The 30 T cell receptor beta chains below come from one sample, sequenced in a study of blood T cell repertoires in COVID-19. The repertoire was sequenced with immunoSEQ multiplex PCR; TCRdb's copy has only in-frame clones and lacks some. The sample has approximately 340,000 clones, around 88% seen once; the top ten hold approximately 3%. The sequenced sample was peripheral blood. Every receptor here comes from a man under 40 with active or convalescent COVID-19.

The chain combines TRBV4-1 with TRBJ1-5; D might be TRBD1 (6 bases). CDR1 is MGHRA and CDR2 is YSYEKL in the germline V gene. The CDR3 spans 16 residues. V was pared by 3 bases and J by 1 base, with 13 bases between. The CDR3 nucleotides are TGCGCCAGCAGCCATCCCGACAGGCCAAGCAATCAGCCCCAGCATTTT. Translating it yields CASSHPDRPSNQPQHF.

The chain uses TRBV7-9 and TRBJ1-1; 7 bases align to TRBD1. The CDR3 totals 14 residues. With V trimmed by 5 bases and J by 1 base, 4 bases remained unmatched. CDR1 is SEHNR, CDR2 FQNEAQ, per germline (reference sequence). In DNA form, the CDR3 reads TGTGCCAGCAGCGAGGGACAGTCGAACACTGAAGCTTTCTTT. Translation gives CASSEGQSNTEAFF.

The chain joins TRBV7-2 to TRBJ1-1; TRBD1 matches at 7 bases. The junction had 1 base not matched to a gene; V was cut back by 0 bases and J by 0 bases. CDR3 size: 15 residues. Germline lookup yields CDR1 SGHTA and CDR2 FQGNSA. In DNA form, the CDR3 reads TGTGCCAGCAGCTTAGCGGGGACAGTGAACACTGAAGCTTTCTTT. This translates into CASSLAGTVNTEAFF.

The CDR3 sequence is CASSPGLAGEAEQFF. DNA for the CDR3: TGTGCCAGCAGCCCAGGACTAGCGGGAGAGGCTGAGCAGTTCTTC. The chain combines TRBV6-4 with TRBJ2-1, with 13 bases matching TRBD2. V was clipped by 6 bases and J by 9 bases; unmatched bases: 8. Germline V gene lookup returns CDR1 MRHNA and CDR2 SNTAGT. The CDR3 is 15 residues long.

The chain carries TRBV5-1 and TRBJ1-3, with a tentative D call TRBD1 (5 bases). Trimming left V 3 bases short and J 1 base short, with 14 bases between. Looked up from germline, CDR1 is SGHRS and CDR2 is YFSETQ. CDR3 length: 16 amino acids. The DNA of the CDR3 is TGCGCCAGCAGCTGGGGGTCAGCGGGATCTGGAAACACCATATATTTT. It translates to CASSWGSAGSGNTIYF.

This sequence joins TRBV6-6 and TRBJ2-3; possible D gene TRBD1, 6 bases. The length of the CDR3 is 12 residues. Germline V gene data show CDR1 as MNHNY and CDR2 as SVGAGI (reference sequence). V gave up 6 bases and J gave up 14 bases, with 18 bases separating them. The CDR3 loop reads CASSYTQGQVYF. CDR3 coding DNA: TGTGCCAGCAGCTACACACAGGGTCAAGTGTATTTT.

This clone was observed once. The chain is built from TRBV7-2 and TRBJ2-1; 15 bases fit TRBD2. Germline lookup yields CDR1 SGHTA and CDR2 FQGNSA. With V trimmed by 2 bases and J by 8 bases, 7 bases remained unmatched. The CDR3 consists of 17 residues. The CDR3 sequence is CASSLLRTSGRAHEQFF. The CDR3 bases are TGTGCCAGCAGCTTACTCCGGACTAGCGGGAGGGCCCATGAGCAGTTCTTC.

The J gene is TRBJ2-7, the V gene TRBV9, with TRBD1 matching 11 bases. Germline V lookup: CDR1 SGDLS, CDR2 YYNGEE. The CDR3 totals 14 residues. Unmatched junction bases numbered 5, after V lost 4 bases and J lost 5 bases. The CDR3 nucleotides are TGTGCCAGCAGCTTCGGGACAGGGGGGAACGAGCAGTACTTC. The encoded protein is CASSFGTGGNEQYF.

The chain recombines TRBV2 with TRBJ2-1, with TRBD2 identical over 11 bases. This CDR3 has 14 residues. Germline CDR1 is SNHLY and CDR2 is FYNNEI. The J segment lost 3 bases and the V segment lost 7 bases, leaving 2 bases of the junction unmatched. CDR3 loop: CASTGLAVYNEQFF. The CDR3 DNA is TGTGCCAGCACGGGACTAGCGGTCTACAATGAGCAGTTCTTC.

CDR3 sequence reads: CASSPIRYHYEQYF. DNA of the CDR3: TGTGCCAGCAGTCCGATCAGATATCACTACGAGCAGTACTTC. This rearrangement joins TRBV2 to TRBJ2-7, with D hard to call. CDR1 is SNHLY, CDR2 FYNNEI, per germline. The V end lost 5 bases, the J end lost 3 bases, and 14 bases lay between the germline ends. The CDR3 sequence is 14 residues long. Full variable domain (remainder filled in from reference TRBV2 and TRBJ2-7): EPEVTQTPSHQVTQMGQEVILRCVPISNHLYFYWYRQILGQKVEFLVSFYNNEISEKSEIFDDQFSVERPDGSNFTLKIRSTKLEDSAMYFCASSPIRYHYEQYFGPGTRLTVT.

The chain combines TRBV11-2 with TRBJ2-2; maybe TRBD1 (5 bases). Trimming removed 4 bases from V and 2 bases from J, with 8 bases in between. The CDR3 spans 14 residues. Per germline, CDR1 SGHAT and CDR2 FQNNGV. In nucleotides, the CDR3 is TGTGCCAGCAGCTGGCGGACAAACACCGGGGAGCTGTTTTTT. Its translation is CASSWRTNTGELFF.

The chain's CDR3 is CASRAGPSTDTQYF. CDR3 nucleotide sequence: TGTGCCAGCAGGGCGGGCCCTAGCACAGATACGCAGTATTTT. V is TRBV6-4 and J is TRBJ2-3; possible D gene TRBD2, 5 bases. The CDR3 is made up of 14 amino acids. The V gene lost 6 bases and the J gene lost 0 bases, with 10 bases spanning the gap. Germline assignment: CDR1 MRHNA and CDR2 SNTAGT.

V usage is TRBV18 and J usage is TRBJ2-5, with D tentatively TRBD2 (5 bases). V was pared by 3 bases and J by 4 bases, with 9 bases between. Germline V gene sequence: CDR1 KGHSH, CDR2 LQKENI. The CDR3 contains 13 residues. For the CDR3, the DNA is TGTGCCAGCTCACCTGGAGGAGGAGAGACCCAGTACTTC. Amino acid sequence: CASSPGGGETQYF.

The gene calls are TRBV3-1 (or the pseudogene TRBV3-2) and TRBJ2-1; 9 nucleotides line up with TRBD2. The CDR3 totals 16 residues. The V gene end was trimmed by 0 bases and the J gene end by 7 bases; junction bases not matched to a gene: 7. The germline V gene encodes CDR1 LGHDT and CDR2 YNNKEL (reference sequence). The CDR3, as DNA: TGTGCCAGCAGCCAAGATCTCGCGGGAGGGACTAATGAGCAGTTCTTC. Residues: CASSQDLAGGTNEQFF.

The chain combines TRBV30 with TRBJ1-1, with TRBD1 matching over 7 bases. V lost 7 bases to trimming and J lost 6 bases; unmatched junction nucleotides: 11. The germline CDR1 and CDR2 sequences are GTSNPN and SVGIG (reference sequence). The CDR3 consists of 13 residues. The CDR3 spells CASRTGALSEAFF. The CDR3, as DNA: TGTGCCTCTAGGACAGGCGCCTTATCTGAAGCTTTCTTT.

V gene TRBV30 combines with J gene TRBJ1-1; D not certain. Germline lookup yields CDR1 GTSNPN and CDR2 SVGIG (reference sequence). V shed 3 bases and J shed 0 bases, with 8 bases lying between them. The CDR3 is made up of 13 amino acids. CDR3 in DNA: TGTGCCTGGAGAAACCAGGTGAACACTGAAGCTTTCTTT. Encoded protein: CAWRNQVNTEAFF.

The rearrangement links TRBV7-2 to TRBJ1-1, with 7 bases that match TRBD1. V lost 6 bases, J lost 4 bases, and 8 bases stayed unmatched. In germline, CDR1 is SGHTA, CDR2 FQGNSA. The CDR3 sequence is 14 residues long. The CDR3 bases are TGTGCCAGCAGTGGGACAGTCACATTCACTGAAGCTTTCTTT. The encoded protein is CASSGTVTFTEAFF. The full variable domain, completed using reference TRBV7-2 and TRBJ1-1, is GAGVSQSPSNKVTEKGKDVELRCDPISGHTALYWYRQSLGQGLEFLIYFQGNSAPDKSGLPSDRFSAERTGGSVSTLTIQRTQQEDSAVYLCASSGTVTFTEAFFGQGTRLTVV.

This clone was recorded once. The chain is built from TRBV10-3 and TRBJ2-1; D gene unclear. Germline V lookup: CDR1 ENHRY, CDR2 SYGVKD. V was trimmed by 6 bases and J by 4 bases, leaving 13 bases between them. The CDR3 spans 14 residues. The CDR3 is CAIRATVLYNEQFF. In DNA form, the CDR3 reads TGTGCCATCAGGGCCACCGTCCTTTACAATGAGCAGTTCTTC.

This chain links TRBV24-1 with TRBJ2-1, with D possibly being TRBD2 (6 bases). Germline V gene sequence: CDR1 KGHDR, CDR2 SFDVKD. Trimming removed 10 bases from V and 3 bases from J, with 21 bases in between. The CDR3 spans 16 residues. The CDR3 DNA sequence: TGTGCCACTATTCGGGACTCCCAAGTAGGCTACAATGAGCAGTTCTTC. Encoded protein: CATIRDSQVGYNEQFF.

V is TRBV7-3 and J is TRBJ2-3, with 8 bases aligning to TRBD2. CDR3 length: 15 residues. V lost 5 bases, J lost 5 bases, and 9 bases stayed unmatched. CDR1 SGHTA and CDR2 FQGTGA come from the germline V gene. The CDR3 spells CASSLAGLQRDTQYF. Here the CDR3 DNA reads TGTGCCAGCAGCCTAGCGGGTTTGCAGAGAGATACGCAGTATTTT.

The CDR3 coding sequence is TGTGCCAGCGCCCAAAGGAGCGGGGGTGATACAGATACGCAGTATTTT. Translation gives CASAQRSGGDTDTQYF. The V and J genes are TRBV7-2 and TRBJ2-3, with 8 nucleotides matching TRBD2. The V and J ends lost 8 bases and 3 bases, in that order; junction bases with no gene match: 13. Looked up from germline, CDR1 is SGHTA and CDR2 is FQGNSA. CDR3 length equals 16 residues.

The chain uses TRBV11-3 and TRBJ1-2, with D unclear. The CDR3 has 11 residues. V gave up 0 bases and J gave up 8 bases, with 4 bases separating them. CDR1 is SGHNT and CDR2 is YENEEA in the germline V gene. CDR3 nucleotide sequence: TGTGCCAGCAGCTTAGAGAGGGGCTACACCTTC. Amino acids: CASSLERGYTF. Using reference TRBV11-3 and TRBJ1-2 for the parts outside the CDR3, the full variable domain is EAGVVQSPRYKIIEKKQPVAFWCNPISGHNTLYWYLQNLGQGPELLIRYENEEAVDDSQLPKDRFSAERLKGVDSTLKIQPAELGDSAVYLCASSLERGYTFGSGTRLTVV.

This clone was seen at least ten times. The genes are TRBV19 and TRBJ1-3; D is unclear. V gave up 2 bases and J gave up 0 bases, with 11 bases separating them. Germline assignment: CDR1 LNHDA and CDR2 SQIVND (reference sequence). CDR3 size: 16 residues. CDR3 protein: CASSISGIRSGNTIYF. The CDR3 DNA reads as TGTGCCAGTAGTATATCGGGGATACGCTCTGGAAACACCATATATTTT.

The chain is built from TRBV19 and TRBJ1-2; the D is unclear. Germline V gene data show CDR1 as LNHDA and CDR2 as SQIVND (reference sequence). Trimming took 5 bases from V and 7 from J, leaving 17 bases between them. The CDR3 has 14 residues. CDR3 region: CASSGVLGAGGYTF. The DNA of the CDR3 is TGTGCCAGTAGTGGGGTCTTGGGTGCGGGTGGCTACACCTTC. Full variable domain (missing parts from reference TRBV19 and TRBJ1-2): DGGITQSPKYLFRKEGQNVTLSCEQNLNHDAMYWYRQDPGQGLRLIYYSQIVNDFQKGDIAEGYSVSREKKESFPLTVTSAQKNPTAFYLCASSGVLGAGGYTFGSGTRLTVV.

V and J are TRBV6-4 and TRBJ2-3; D may be TRBD2 (6 bases). Trimming took 2 bases from V and 2 from J, leaving 11 bases between them. The germline V gene has CDR1 MRHNA and CDR2 SNTAGT. The CDR3 consists of 15 residues. DNA of the CDR3: TGTGCCAGCAGTGACGGGGGGTCCTACACAGATACGCAGTATTTT. Its translation: CASSDGGSYTDTQYF.

The chain recombines TRBV11-2 with TRBJ1-6; D gene uncertain. Trimming stripped 5 bases from V and 2 bases from J, with 13 bases between. The CDR3 has 16 amino acids. CDR1 is SGHAT, CDR2 FQNNGV, per germline. The CDR3 reads CASSGGREPYNSPLHF. CDR3 bases: TGTGCCAGCAGCGGAGGGAGAGAGCCCTATAATTCACCCCTCCACTTT.

The CDR3 sequence is CATSHWTEAGANVLTF. The CDR3 DNA sequence: TGTGCCACCAGCCACTGGACAGAGGCTGGGGCCAACGTCCTGACTTTC. The chain employs TRBV24-1 and TRBJ2-6; possibly TRBD1 for D (6 bases). The CDR3 contains 16 residues. Germline V gene sequence: CDR1 KGHDR, CDR2 SFDVKD. Trimming pared 7 bases from V and 2 bases from J, leaving 14 bases between.

The table lists this clone with a count of one. DNA of the CDR3: TGTGCCAGCAGCTTGAATTTAGAGCAGTTCTTC. Its translation is CASSLNLEQFF. The gene calls are TRBV5-6 and TRBJ2-1; the D is unclear. Between the trimmed V and J ends, which lost 1 base and 10 bases, there was a span of 6 bases. The CDR3 length is 11 residues. Germline CDR1 reads SGHDT; CDR2 reads YYEEEE. Filled out from reference TRBV5-6 and TRBJ2-1, the complete variable domain reads DAGVTQSPTHLIKTRGQQVTLRCSPKSGHDTVSWYQQALGQGPQFIFQYYEEEERQRGNFPDRFSGHQFPNYSSELNVNALLLGDSALYLCASSLNLEQFFGPGTRLTVL.

The chain uses TRBV9 and TRBJ1-4; possible D gene TRBD1, 5 bases. The V end lost 2 bases, the J end lost 1 base, and 6 bases lay between the germline ends. Germline CDR1 reads SGDLS; CDR2 reads YYNGEE. The length of the CDR3 is 14 residues. This CDR3 is CASSVGGTNEKLFF. CDR3 coding DNA: TGTGCCAGCAGCGTCGGGGGAACTAATGAAAAACTGTTTTTT.

The chain uses TRBV30 and TRBJ2-3; 15 positions match TRBD2. The V gene's germline CDR1 is GTSNPN and CDR2 SVGIG (reference sequence). The CDR3 spans 16 residues. Trimming took 4 bases from V and 3 from J; bases not matched to a gene: 5. CDR3 amino acids: CAWTKGLAGGTDTQYF. The CDR3 nucleotides are TGTGCCTGGACAAAGGGACTAGCGGGGGGAACAGATACGCAGTATTTT.